The 14 T cell receptor beta chains listed next were all sequenced from one sample in a study of cytomegalovirus exposure and HLA in healthy donors. Both 60 Vbeta primers and 13 Jbeta primers went into the PCR. Some clones are missing from TCRdb's copy, which holds only in-frame ones; the method was immunoSEQ multiplex PCR. The sample holds 77,000 or so clones; around three quarters are singletons and the top ten take more than 7%. The sequenced sample consisted of PBMCs. These receptors were obtained from a middle-aged woman in good health and CMV-seronegative.

The chain couples TRBV2 to TRBJ2-2; TRBD2 aligns across 10 bases. The junction had 8 bases not matched to a gene; V was cut back by 10 bases and J by 6 bases. The germline gives CDR1 SNHLY, CDR2 FYNNEI. CDR3 length: 14 residues. The CDR3 spells CATQRGGVAGELFF. In nucleotides, the CDR3 is TGTGCCACCCAGCGGGGGGGCGTGGCCGGGGAGCTGTTTTTT.

V usage is TRBV5-1 and J usage is TRBJ2-3; D not certain. The CDR3 totals 15 residues. V gave up 0 bases and J gave up 1 base, with 9 bases separating them. Germline loops: CDR1 SGHRS, CDR2 YFSETQ. For the CDR3, the DNA is TGCGCCAGCAGCTTGGGGGTCGCGGGCACAGATACGCAGTATTTT. Amino acid sequence: CASSLGVAGTDTQYF.

The rearrangement joins TRBV7-9 to TRBJ2-1; 7 bases are shared with TRBD1. Trimming cost V 3 bases and J 2 bases; bases outside gene matches: 1. Germline CDR1 and CDR2: SEHNR and FQNEAQ (reference sequence). The CDR3 has 14 residues. CDR3 region: CASSFGQAYNEQFF. CDR3 DNA: TGTGCCAGCAGCTTTGGACAGGCCTACAATGAGCAGTTCTTC.

V is TRBV29-1 and J is TRBJ2-2, with D perhaps TRBD2 (6 bases). V lost 7 bases and J lost 6, with 15 bases in between. Germline CDR1 reads SQVTM; CDR2 reads ANQGSEA. The CDR3 loop spans 13 amino acids. The CDR3 protein is CSARRSGAGELFF. The CDR3 DNA is TGCAGCGCCCGGAGGTCGGGGGCCGGGGAGCTGTTTTTT.

V and J are TRBV18 and TRBJ2-3; 7 positions agree with TRBD1. The CDR3 contains 16 residues. Germline V gives CDR1 KGHSH, CDR2 LQKENI. J lost 1 base, V lost 6 bases, and 10 bases had no gene match. This CDR3 reads CASSPREGAGTDTQYF. The CDR3 DNA is TGTGCCAGCTCCCCGCGAGAGGGGGCCGGCACAGATACGCAGTATTTT.

The chain recombines TRBV7-8 with TRBJ2-7; tentative D call: TRBD2 (6 bases). Germline V gives CDR1 SGHVS, CDR2 FQNEAQ. With 1 base removed from V and 0 bases from J, the gap between germline ends came to 13 bases. This CDR3 contains 16 residues. In DNA, the CDR3 is TGTGCCAGCAGCTTAGAAGGGCGGGGAAGCTCCTACGAGCAGTACTTC. As protein: CASSLEGRGSSYEQYF.

The chain carries TRBV21-1 and TRBJ2-1; TRBD1, the table's D call, lacks a check against the DNA. TRBV21-1 is a known pseudogene. The CDR3 is 13 amino acids. The CDR3 is CASRNRGRNEQFF. CDR3 bases: TGTGCCAGCAGGAACAGGGGGCGGAATGAGCAGTTCTTC.

This chain uses TRBV27 with TRBJ2-3, with D unresolved. The V end was cut by 1 base, the J end by 0 bases, with 8 bases between. The length of the CDR3 is 15 residues. CDR1 and CDR2 from the germline V gene are MNHEY and SMNVEV (reference sequence). DNA of the CDR3: TGTGCCAGCAGTTTATTCACTGTTAGCACAGATACGCAGTATTTT. Protein sequence: CASSLFTVSTDTQYF.

The chain joins TRBV11-2 to TRBJ2-3; a possible D gene is TRBD2 (6 bases). Trimming stripped 5 bases from V and 2 bases from J, with 17 bases between. There are 16 residues in the CDR3. CDR1 is SGHAT, CDR2 FQNNGV, per germline. CDR3 amino acids: CASSPVAGSHTDTQYF. CDR3 sequence (DNA): TGTGCCAGCAGCCCGGTCGCGGGGAGCCACACAGATACGCAGTATTTT.

This clone was recorded once. The rearrangement joins TRBV9 to TRBJ2-3; D is possibly TRBD2 (6 bases). V was cut by 0 bases and J by 6 bases, with 11 bases left in between. CDR1 is SGDLS and CDR2 is YYNGEE in the germline V gene. This CDR3 is 14 amino acids long. CDR3 DNA sequence: TGTGCCAGCAGCGTAGAAGCGGGCGGGGATACGCAGTATTTT. Amino acid sequence: CASSVEAGGDTQYF.

The V gene is TRBV11-2, the J gene TRBJ1-5; 8 bases line up with TRBD1. Germline assignment: CDR1 SGHAT and CDR2 FQNNGV. The CDR3 consists of 15 residues. The V and J ends lost 5 bases and 5 bases, in that order; junction bases with no gene match: 8. CDR3: CASSTRTGTDQPQHF. Written as DNA, the CDR3 is TGTGCCAGCAGCACCCGGACAGGGACGGATCAGCCCCAGCATTTT.

V and J are TRBV5-4 and TRBJ2-1, with D maybe TRBD2 (7 bases). The V gene's germline CDR1 is SGHNT and CDR2 YYREEE (reference sequence). The CDR3 length is 15 residues. V was pared by 2 bases and J by 4 bases, with 13 bases between. The CDR3 is CASSFRRGPYNEQFF. The CDR3 DNA reads TGTGCCAGCAGCTTTCGGCGGGGGCCGTACAATGAGCAGTTCTTC. The complete variable domain, with remaining parts taken from reference TRBV5-4 and TRBJ2-1, reads ETGVTQSPTHLIKTRGQQVTLRCSSQSGHNTVSWYQQALGQGPQFIFQYYREEENGRGNFPPRFSGLQFPNYSSELNVNALELDDSALYLCASSFRRGPYNEQFFGPGTRLTVL.

This rearrangement joins TRBV7-3 to TRBJ1-1; possible D gene TRBD1, 6 bases. Germline-derived CDR1 and CDR2 are SGHTA and FQGTGA. Trimming shortened V by 1 base and J by 4 bases, and 10 bases separated the two germline ends. This CDR3 has 14 residues. The CDR3 nucleotides are TGTGCCAGCAGCTTAATGGGGGCGACCACTGAAGCTTTCTTT. Translated: CASSLMGATTEAFF.

V is TRBV30 and J is TRBJ1-1, with 7 bases identical to TRBD1. CDR1 and CDR2 from the germline V gene are GTSNPN and SVGIG (reference sequence). With 4 bases clipped from V and 0 bases from J, the junction kept 5 bases outside the gene matches. The CDR3 sequence is 14 residues long. CDR3 in DNA: TGTGCCTGGACGACCGGGACAGTGAACACTGAAGCTTTCTTT. It specifies CAWTTGTVNTEAFF. Looking up the rest from reference TRBV30 and TRBJ1-1 gives the full variable domain: SQTIHQWPATLVQPVGSPLSLECTVEGTSNPNLYWYRQAAGRGLQLLFYSVGIGQISSEVPQNLSASRPQDRQFILSSKKLLLSDSGFYLCAWTTGTVNTEAFFGQGTRLTVV.